Following are 18 T cell receptor beta chains from one sample sequenced in a study of T cells in Graves' hyperthyroidism and ophthalmopathy. Regions amplified from RNA transcripts were the TCR beta CDR3 regions. The HTBI primer set was used in a first-round RT-PCR of the TCR CDR3. TCRdb re-analysed the multiplex PCR reads in MiXCR, keeping a single row per CDR3 protein. Among over 450,000 distinct CDR3 sequences listed, roughly 17% were seen once. Sequenced input: blood. The receptors derive from a woman between 18 and 30 years old with Graves' ophthalmopathy.

Many counts were recorded for this clonotype. The chain joins TRBV28 to TRBJ1-4; a weak D match, TRBD1 (5 bases). Per germline, CDR1 MDHEN and CDR2 SYDVKM. The CDR3 runs to 18 residues. The V end lost 3 bases, the J end lost 0 bases, and 17 bases lay between the germline ends. CDR3 in amino acids: CASSFAGAGPSTNEKLFF. CDR3 in DNA: TGTGCCAGCAGTTTTGCTGGGGCAGGCCCCTCAACTAATGAAAAACTGTTTTTT.

This clonotype was picked up a small number of times. This chain joins TRBV4-1 and TRBJ2-3; D remains unclear. The V end was cut by 0 bases, the J end by 0 bases, with 10 bases between. The CDR3 sequence is 16 residues long. Germline V gives CDR1 MGHRA, CDR2 YSYEKL. CDR3 region: CASSQDGQPSTDTQYF. As DNA, the CDR3 is TGCGCCAGCAGCCAAGATGGGCAGCCTAGCACAGATACGCAGTATTTT.

In this sample, this clonotype turned up a few times. The chain carries TRBV9 and TRBJ1-2; maybe TRBD1 (6 bases). CDR1 and CDR2 from the germline V gene are SGDLS and YYNGEE. The CDR3 is 15 residues long. V lost 1 base and J lost 8, with 18 bases in between. The CDR3 here is CASSVSSGQIQGYTF. The DNA of the CDR3 is TGTGCCAGCAGCGTAAGCTCAGGACAGATTCAGGGCTACACCTTC. The full variable domain, in which reference TRBV9 and TRBJ1-2 provide the parts outside the CDR3, is DSGVTQTPKHLITATGQRVTLRCSPRSGDLSVYWYQQSLDQGLQFLIQYYNGEERAKGNILERFSAQQFPDLHSELNLSSLELGDSALYFCASSVSSGQIQGYTFGSGTRLTVV.

This clonotype was recorded many times. The chain has TRBV20-1 and TRBJ2-2; TRBD2 agrees at 15 bases. CDR3 length: 16 amino acids. V trimming: 6 bases; J trimming: 4 bases; junction bases outside the gene matches: 6. In germline, CDR1 is DFQATT, CDR2 SNEGSKA (reference sequence). The CDR3 region has the DNA TGCAGTGCAAGTGGACTAGCGGGAGGGTTCACCGGGGAGCTGTTTTTT. It encodes CSASGLAGGFTGELFF.

The genes are TRBV2 and TRBJ2-1; TRBD2 might be the D (6 bases). Trimming removed 7 bases from V and 0 bases from J, with 13 bases in between. This CDR3 is built from 15 residues. Germline values: CDR1 SNHLY, CDR2 FYNNEI. CDR3 nucleotide sequence: TGTGCCAGCACGGGGAGGTCACTCTCCTACAATGAGCAGTTCTTC. This gives the protein CASTGRSLSYNEQFF.

Of note for this clonotype: Germline is not matched at one junction end, which may reflect a read error. The chain is built from TRBV18 and TRBJ2-7; D is uncertain. This CDR3 spans 14 amino acids. Germline lookup yields CDR1 KGHSH and CDR2 LQKENI. The CDR3 spells CASSTPTSPYEQYF. CDR3 sequence (DNA): TGTGCCAGCTCAACACCTACCAGTCCCTACGAGCAGTACTTC. The full variable domain, with the rest looked up from reference TRBV18 and TRBJ2-7, is NAGVMQNPRHLVRRRGQEARLRCSPMKGHSHVYWYRQLPEEGLKFMVYLQKENIIDESGMPKERFSAEFPKEGPSILRIQQVVRGDSAAYFCASSTPTSPYEQYFGPGTRLTVT.

This clonotype was seen more than once but under ten times. V usage is TRBV28 and J usage is TRBJ2-3, with 15 bases that match TRBD2. This CDR3 has 13 amino acids. J gave up 6 bases and V 8 bases, and 0 bases lay outside the gene matches. The germline V gene has CDR1 MDHEN and CDR2 SYDVKM. CDR3 loop: CASGLAGGDTQYF. The CDR3 DNA reads TGTGCCAGCGGACTAGCGGGAGGGGATACGCAGTATTTT.

At least ten counts were recorded for this clonotype. The chain couples TRBV20-1 to TRBJ2-5; D is perhaps TRBD1 (5 bases). Germline CDR1 and CDR2: DFQATT and SNEGSKA (reference sequence). Trimming pared 3 bases from V and 1 base from J, leaving 18 bases between. There are 16 residues in the CDR3. The CDR3 DNA reads as TGCAGTGCTAGTGGGGCCCCGGGCCCGTTCCAAGAGACCCAGTACTTC. It codes for CSASGAPGPFQETQYF.

This rearrangement joins TRBV7-8 to TRBJ2-4; no firm D call. Germline CDR1 reads SGHVS; CDR2 reads FQNEAQ. The ends were cut back, 8 bases at V and 0 bases at J, with 11 bases in the middle. The CDR3 totals 14 residues. The chain's CDR3 is CASSPRSAKNIQYF. The CDR3 DNA reads as TGTGCCAGCTCCCCGAGGTCAGCCAAAAACATTCAGTACTTC.

In its sample, this clonotype was seen many times. CDR3 nucleotides: TGCGCCAGCAGCCAAGATGGCCTAGCGGGATCAGGAGAGACCCAGTACTTC. Translation gives CASSQDGLAGSGETQYF. The rearrangement uses TRBV4-1 and TRBJ2-5; 9 bases are shared with TRBD2. In germline, CDR1 is MGHRA, CDR2 YSYEKL. J lost 4 bases, V lost 0 bases, and 9 bases had no gene match. The CDR3 is 17 residues long.

This clonotype appeared a few times. The V and J genes are TRBV7-2 and TRBJ2-2, with 9 bases aligning to TRBD2. This CDR3 comprises 17 residues. The V gene end was trimmed by 2 bases and the J gene end by 7 bases; junction bases not matched to a gene: 11. Germline V gives CDR1 SGHTA, CDR2 FQGNSA. The CDR3 region has the DNA TGTGCCAGCAGCTTAAGTCCAGCGGGGGGTTACTACGGGGAGCTGTTTTTT. Translation gives CASSLSPAGGYYGELFF.

This chain uses TRBV6-1 with TRBJ1-1, with 9 nucleotides matching TRBD1. Germline values: CDR1 MNHNS, CDR2 SASEGT. V gave up 6 bases and J gave up 5 bases; unmatched junction bases: 4. The CDR3 is made up of 13 amino acids. CDR3 sequence: CASREQGATEAFF. In nucleotides, the CDR3 is TGTGCCAGCAGAGAACAGGGGGCGACTGAAGCTTTCTTT.

This clonotype was detected ten times or more. The chain joins TRBV5-5 to TRBJ1-1; D is unclear. The CDR3 length is 14 residues. CDR1 is SGHKS and CDR2 is YYEKEE in the germline V gene (reference sequence). Trimming took 3 bases from V and 0 from J, leaving 9 bases between them. CDR3 protein: CASSSGVMNTEAFF. DNA of the CDR3: TGTGCCAGCAGCTCCGGGGTTATGAACACTGAAGCTTTCTTT.

This clonotype was observed a handful of times. The chain links TRBV6-2 or TRBV6-3 to TRBJ2-1; D is perhaps TRBD1 (5 bases). Trimming left V 6 bases short and J 6 bases short, with 21 bases between. Germline V gene data show CDR1 as MNHEY and CDR2 as SVGEGT. The CDR3 length is 16 residues. In nucleotides, the CDR3 is TGTGCCAGCAGCCACCCTGAGGCAGGGCCGAGCAATGAGCAGTTCTTC. It yields the protein CASSHPEAGPSNEQFF.

This clonotype came up many times. The rearrangement joins TRBV5-1 to TRBJ2-7; 8 bases fit TRBD1. CDR1 is SGHRS, CDR2 YFSETQ, per germline. The CDR3 is 14 amino acids. V dropped 4 bases and J dropped 3; count of bases not matched to a gene: 6. CDR3 loop: CASSLATGVYEQYF. The CDR3 DNA is TGCGCCAGCAGCCTTGCGACAGGGGTCTACGAGCAGTACTTC.

This clonotype was seen at least ten times. The CDR3 here is CASSLSRKPNYGYTF. The CDR3 DNA reads TGTGCCAGCAGTTTATCTCGGAAACCTAACTATGGCTACACCTTC. The rearrangement links TRBV27 to TRBJ1-2, with D unclear. The CDR3 consists of 15 residues. The ends were cut back, 0 bases at V and 0 bases at J, with 8 bases in the middle. Germline assignment: CDR1 MNHEY and CDR2 SMNVEV (reference sequence).

This clonotype was seen more than once but under ten times. The chain links TRBV27 to TRBJ1-1; TRBD1 might be the D (6 bases). V was clipped by 5 bases and J by 4 bases, with 17 bases between them. Germline V gives CDR1 MNHEY, CDR2 SMNVEV (reference sequence). The CDR3 spans 15 residues. The CDR3 nucleotides are TGTGCCAGCAGTCCCCAGGGGATACCGGGCACTGAAGCTTTCTTT. Its protein product is CASSPQGIPGTEAFF.

The sample holds many counts of this clonotype. The chain employs TRBV7-3 and TRBJ2-6, with unresolved D. Looked up from germline, CDR1 is SGHTA and CDR2 is FQGTGA. The CDR3 is made up of 15 amino acids. V was cut by 4 bases and J by 2 bases, with 9 bases left in between. The CDR3 protein is CASSSGPAGANVLTF. For the CDR3, the DNA is TGTGCCAGCAGCTCAGGACCAGCTGGGGCCAACGTCCTGACTTTC.